These 14 T cell receptor beta chains share one sample of origin, sequenced in a study of shared clonotypes between healthy human individuals. Data came from immunoSEQ multiplex PCR; TCRdb stores just in-frame clones and leaves some out. This repertoire shows around 1,900,000 clones, roughly 93% found once; its top ten account for approximately 1.6%. Naive CD8 populations comprised CD45RO-negative cells positively selected for CCR7, excluding terminally differentiated effector memory CD45RA+ cells. The sample taken for sequencing was naive CD8+ T cells from PBMCs. Receptor source: a young man in good health. Some clones in this sample may be carry-over from other donors' samples.

The rearrangement joins TRBV28 to TRBJ2-1; 10 bases line up with TRBD2. CDR3 size: 17 residues. Germline V gene sequence: CDR1 MDHEN, CDR2 SYDVKM. V was clipped by 3 bases and J by 2 bases; unmatched bases: 7. Written as DNA, the CDR3 is TGTGCCAGCAGTTTGACTAGCGGGCCCGGCACCTACAATGAGCAGTTCTTC. It is translated as CASSLTSGPGTYNEQFF. The whole variable domain, remainder taken from reference TRBV28 and TRBJ2-1, is DVKVTQSSRYLVKRTGEKVFLECVQDMDHENMFWYRQDPGLGLRLIYFSYDVKMKEKGDIPEGYSVSREKKERFSLILESASTNQTSMYLCASSLTSGPGTYNEQFFGPGTRLTVL.

This clone was seen more than once but under ten times. The V and J genes are TRBV28 and TRBJ1-2; D unclear. In germline, CDR1 is MDHEN, CDR2 SYDVKM. V lost 4 bases and J lost 6, with 3 bases in between. The CDR3 runs to 10 residues. The CDR3: CASSSDGYTF. The CDR3 bases are TGTGCCAGCAGTTCTGATGGCTACACCTTC.

Details on this clone: An end of the junction differs from the germline gene, which may be a read error. V usage is TRBV10-3 and J usage is TRBJ2-7; weak D call: TRBD2 (5 bases). CDR1 is ENHRY, CDR2 SYGVKD, per germline. The CDR3 spans 17 residues. The CDR3 sequence: CAISGLPQTNGLVGLFF. In nucleotides, the CDR3 is TGTGCCATCAGTGGTCTCCCCCAAACCAACGGACTTGTCGGACTCTTCTTC.

J is TRBJ1-4 and V is TRBV27, with 7 bases aligning to TRBD1. Germline trimming cut 5 bases from V and 3 bases from J; bases unmatched to any gene: 6. Germline V gene lookup returns CDR1 MNHEY and CDR2 SMNVEV (reference sequence). The CDR3 spans 15 residues. In DNA, the CDR3 is TGTGCCAGCAGTCTCGGGACAGCTTCTAATGAAAAACTGTTTTTT. Translated, it gives CASSLGTASNEKLFF.

The J gene is TRBJ1-2, the V gene TRBV10-3; 8 bases agree with TRBD1. The germline V gene encodes CDR1 ENHRY and CDR2 SYGVKD. The CDR3 sequence is 16 residues long. J was trimmed by 8 bases and V by 3 bases; bases with no gene match: 14. This CDR3 is CAISEPGGMIFEGYTF. The DNA for the CDR3 is TGTGCCATCAGTGAACCAGGGGGCATGATATTCGAAGGCTACACCTTC.

The V gene is TRBV11-2, the J gene TRBJ2-7, with D perhaps TRBD1 (6 bases). Trimming pared 1 base from V and 6 bases from J, leaving 19 bases between. Germline lookup yields CDR1 SGHAT and CDR2 FQNNGV. This CDR3 comprises 16 residues. In nucleotides, the CDR3 is TGTGCCAGCAGCTTAGCGGTTGGAGAGGGACACTGCGAGCAGTACTTC. Translation: CASSLAVGEGHCEQYF.

This clone has more than one count but fewer than ten. This chain links TRBV6-5 with TRBJ1-1; 9 bases are a match to TRBD1. Per the germline V gene, CDR1 is MNHEY and CDR2 is SVGAGI. Losses at the gene ends were 6 bases for V and 4 bases for J; bases not matched to a gene: 6. The CDR3 runs to 14 residues. The chain's CDR3 is CASREGQGVTEAFF. The CDR3 nucleotides read TGTGCCAGCAGAGAGGGACAGGGAGTCACTGAAGCTTTCTTT.

This chain connects TRBV6-5 to TRBJ2-5, with 10 bases aligning to TRBD2. The V gene's germline CDR1 is MNHEY and CDR2 SVGAGI. This CDR3 is 14 amino acids long. With 6 bases clipped from V and 8 bases from J, the junction kept 9 bases outside the gene matches. The CDR3 coding sequence is TGTGCCAGCAGCCTAAGCGGGAGGGGGAAAACCCAGTACTTC. This translates into CASSLSGRGKTQYF.

This clone showed up just a few times. The chain couples TRBV9 to TRBJ1-2; 7 bases map to TRBD1. Germline lookup yields CDR1 SGDLS and CDR2 YYNGEE. This CDR3 has 16 amino acids. Trimming cost V 0 bases and J 2 bases; bases outside gene matches: 7. CDR3 protein: CASSVDWTGTNYGYTF. The CDR3 nucleotides read TGTGCCAGCAGCGTAGACTGGACAGGAACCAACTATGGCTACACCTTC.

The chain combines TRBV27 with TRBJ2-2; D not resolved. Germline loops: CDR1 MNHEY, CDR2 SMNVEV (reference sequence). The CDR3 contains 13 residues. V lost 6 bases and J lost 1, with 6 bases in between. The CDR3 sequence is CASSDLNTGELFF. The CDR3, as DNA: TGTGCCAGCAGCGATCTGAACACCGGGGAGCTGTTTTTT.

This chain joins TRBV4-3 and TRBJ2-7; 16 bases are a match to TRBD2. V shed 3 bases and J 4 bases; nucleotides not matched to a gene: 6. CDR3 length equals 17 residues. The germline V gene has CDR1 LGHNA and CDR2 YSLEER. Here the CDR3 DNA reads TGCGCCAGCAGCCAGGGACTAGCGGGAGGGCCGCTGTACGAGCAGTACTTC. Amino acid sequence: CASSQGLAGGPLYEQYF.

V is TRBV29-1 and J is TRBJ2-7; 7 positions agree with TRBD1. This CDR3 contains 13 residues. Germline values: CDR1 SQVTM, CDR2 ANQGSEA. With 7 bases clipped from V and 2 bases from J, the junction kept 8 bases outside the gene matches. The CDR3 sequence: CSADTGAPYEQYF. CDR3 bases: TGCAGCGCTGACACAGGGGCCCCCTACGAGCAGTACTTC.

The chain joins TRBV27 to TRBJ1-2; D unclear. The CDR3 extends over 14 amino acids. Germline lookup yields CDR1 MNHEY and CDR2 SMNVEV (reference sequence). V shed 0 bases and J shed 4 bases, with 9 bases lying between them. CDR3 sequence reads: CASSLSVGAYGYTF. The CDR3 region has the DNA TGTGCCAGCAGTTTATCAGTAGGTGCCTATGGCTACACCTTC.

The CDR3 spells CASSEYRGPGEQFF. As DNA, the CDR3 is TGTGCCAGCAGTGAATATCGTGGTCCCGGTGAGCAGTTCTTC. The chain recombines TRBV25-1 with TRBJ2-1; D is unclear. The CDR3 is 14 amino acids. V was shortened by 0 bases and J by 9 bases, with 12 bases between the two germline ends. Germline CDR1 and CDR2: MGHDK and SYGVNS.